The sequence of this T cell receptor (beta chain) was determined in a study of metastatic and nonmetastatic thyroid tumors. Whole-study context: Across peripheral blood and tumor or nodule tissue samples taken from malignant and benign thyroid patients, the repertoires were compared with one another.

On this clone: What it binds is not known.

Each patient came to thyroid surgery without any prior treatment (of any kind). As processed by the authors: The distant-metastasis classifier for papillary thyroid cancer was built from CDR3 differences across clinicopathological groups. Through MiXCR, TCRdb re-clonotyped the PCR reads. The V and J calls and clone size are TCRdb's, not the authors'. The sample shows around 41,000 clones, 28% of them seen only once. Per the germline V gene, CDR1 is SGDLS and CDR2 is YYNGEE. CDR3 length: 15 amino acids. V lost 9 bases and J lost 5; bases outside the gene matches: 13. General study findings and limits: Relative to benign nodules, malignant thyroid tumors were reportedly characterized by significantly elevated TCR beta diversity in blood and tumor.

This TCR came from a male donor with papillary thyroid cancer or a benign thyroid nodule (not recorded which). Some clones in this sample may be carry-over from other donors' samples. The V and J genes are TRBV9 and TRBJ2-7; 11 bases are a match to TRBD2. The sequenced sample consisted of blood. The CDR3 coding sequence is TGTGCCATTAGCGCCTTAGCGGGAGGGCCGCACGAGCAGTACTTC. Translated, it gives CAISALAGGPHEQYF.